Included here is one TCR beta chain sequence, with context. Participants had their cohort set by participant-reported clinical history. This specimen belongs to a study of blood T cell repertoires in COVID-19. In the study overall: The United States, Italy and Spain supplied acute and convalescent COVID-19 samples.

Generated by immunoSEQ multiplex PCR, the TCRdb table keeps only in-frame clones and is missing some. This sample has a few hundred thousand clones, with 65% to 85% found just once. The sample consisted of PBMCs or T cells enriched from blood (not recorded which). The TCR comes from a middle-aged man who had recovered from COVID-19.

As DNA, the CDR3 is TGTGCCAGCAGCCTGGACAGGGCCCTCTCGGTTCAGTACTTC. The encoded protein is CASSLDRALSVQYF. The chain has TRBV5-4 and TRBJ2-4; 8 positions agree with TRBD1. Trimming took 4 bases from V and 11 from J; bases not matched to a gene: 11. This CDR3 contains 14 residues. Per germline, CDR1 SGHNT and CDR2 YYREEE (reference sequence).